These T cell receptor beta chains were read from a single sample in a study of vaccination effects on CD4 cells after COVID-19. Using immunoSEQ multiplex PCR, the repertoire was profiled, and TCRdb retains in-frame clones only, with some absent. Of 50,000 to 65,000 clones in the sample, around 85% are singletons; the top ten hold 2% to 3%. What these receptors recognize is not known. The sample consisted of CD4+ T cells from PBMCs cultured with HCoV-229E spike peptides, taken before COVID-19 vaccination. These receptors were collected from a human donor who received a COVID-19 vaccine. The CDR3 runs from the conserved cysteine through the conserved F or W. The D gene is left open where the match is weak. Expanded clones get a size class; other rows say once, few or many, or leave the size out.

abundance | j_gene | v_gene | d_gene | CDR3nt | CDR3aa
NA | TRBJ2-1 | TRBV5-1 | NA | TGCGCCAGCAGCCAGACAGGTTTCTCCTACAATGAGCAGTTCTTC | CASSQTGFSYNEQFF
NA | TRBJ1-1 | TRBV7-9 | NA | TGTGCCAGCAGCCGCGACTCAGGGGTCCGAACTGAAGCTTTCTTT | CASSRDSGVRTEAFF
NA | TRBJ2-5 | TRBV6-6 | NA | TGTGCCAGCAGTTACTCGCCGGCGGCAAACCAAGAGACCCAGTACTTC | CASSYSPAANQETQYF
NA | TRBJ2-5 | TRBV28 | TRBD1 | TGTGCCAGCAGTTTAATTAACTACAGGGGTTGGGGTCAAGAGACCCAGTACTTC | CASSLINYRGWGQETQYF
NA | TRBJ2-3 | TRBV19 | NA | TGTGCCAGTAGTATTATCCAGGGAACCACAGATACGCAGTATTTT | CASSIIQGTTDTQYF
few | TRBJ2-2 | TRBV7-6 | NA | TGTGCCAGCAGCTTAGCAGGGATGAACACCGGGGAGCTGTTTTTT | CASSLAGMNTGELFF
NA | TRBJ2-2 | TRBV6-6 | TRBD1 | TGTGCCAGCAGTCCCCGGGGGACAGGGGCCACCGGGGAGCTGTTTTTT | CASSPRGTGATGELFF
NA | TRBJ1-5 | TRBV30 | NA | TGTGCCTGGAGTGTAAAGGGAGATCAGCCCCAGCATTTT | CAWSVKGDQPQHF
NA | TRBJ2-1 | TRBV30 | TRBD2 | TGTGCCTGGAGTGTCCCGGGACTACGCTACTACAATGAGCAGTTCTTC | CAWSVPGLRYYNEQFF
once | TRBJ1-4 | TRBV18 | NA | TGTGCCAGCTCACCAGGGCCAGGGCCTAATGAAAAACTGTTTTTT | CASSPGPGPNEKLFF
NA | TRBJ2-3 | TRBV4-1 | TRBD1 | TGCGCCAGCAGCCAGAGGCCGGGACAGGGATCTAGCACAGATACGCAGTATTTT | CASSQRPGQGSSTDTQYF
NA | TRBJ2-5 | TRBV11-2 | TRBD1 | TGTGCCAGCAGCTTGGGACAGCCGAATTCCCCGGAGACCCAGTACTTC | CASSLGQPNSPETQYF
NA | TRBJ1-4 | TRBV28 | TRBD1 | TGTGCCAGCAGTCCGGGACAGGGAAATGAAAAACTGTTTTTT | CASSPGQGNEKLFF
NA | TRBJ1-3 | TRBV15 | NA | TGTGCCACCACCCTCGGGGGATCCTCTGGAAACACCATATATTTT | CATTLGGSSGNTIYF
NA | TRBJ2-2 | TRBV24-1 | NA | TGTGCCACCAGTGATTACATCAGGGGAACCGGGGAGCTGTTTTTT | CATSDYIRGTGELFF
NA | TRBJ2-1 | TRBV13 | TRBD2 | TGTGCCAGCAGCTTAGGCCCCCTCACTAGCGGGGTCGGGAATGAGCAGTTCTTC | CASSLGPLTSGVGNEQFF
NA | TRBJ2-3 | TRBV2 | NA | TGTGCCAGCAGTCTCGGACGCACAGATACGCAGTATTTT | CASSLGRTDTQYF
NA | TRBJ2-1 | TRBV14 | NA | TGTGCCAGCAGCCCGGGGCTTAACAATGAGCAGTTCTTC | CASSPGLNNEQFF